The rows below give T cell receptor beta chains drawn from one sample of a study of molecular identifiers for immune sequencing clone quantification. TCRdb reprocessed the PCR reads with MiXCR, giving one entry per CDR3 protein. The table has 65,000 or so distinct CDR3 sequences, about 18% seen once. Sequencing was performed on naive CD8+ T cells from blood, with Jurkat cell RNA spiked in. These receptors came from a human donor in good health. Some libraries in this study had Jurkat cell RNA spiked in. The CDR3 runs from the conserved cysteine through the conserved F or W. The D gene is left open where the match is weak. Only some rows state a clone size, as once, few, many or a class for expanded clones.

d_gene: TRBD2
j_gene: TRBJ2-3
abundance: many
len: 15
v_gene: TRBV28
CDR3nt: TGTGCCAGCAGTTTGGGCGGGAGGGAGTTGGATACGCAGTATTTT
CDR3aa: CASSLGGRELDTQYF

d_gene: TRBD2
j_gene: TRBJ2-3
abundance: medium-sized
len: 16
v_gene: TRBV29-1
CDR3nt: TGCAGCGTTGAGGGCCTAGCGGGAGGACCCCGGGATACGCAGTATTTT
CDR3aa: CSVEGLAGGPRDTQYF

d_gene: NA
j_gene: TRBJ2-2
abundance: NA
len: 13
v_gene: TRBV9
CDR3nt: TGTGCCAGCAACCAATATAACACCGGGGAGCTGTTTTTT
CDR3aa: CASNQYNTGELFF

d_gene: NA
j_gene: TRBJ2-3
abundance: many
len: 15
v_gene: TRBV10-3
CDR3nt: TGTGCCATCAGTGACACCCAGGGGGGCGCAGATACGCAGTATTTT
CDR3aa: CAISDTQGGADTQYF

d_gene: NA
j_gene: TRBJ2-1
abundance: NA
len: 15
v_gene: TRBV2
CDR3nt: TGTGCCGCTTGGCCTACTCGCCAACCCTACAATGAGCAGTTCTTC
CDR3aa: CAAWPTRQPYNEQFF

d_gene: NA
j_gene: TRBJ1-5
abundance: few
len: 16
v_gene: TRBV19
CDR3nt: TGTGCCAGTAGTATGGCAGGCGTCTCTAGCAATCAGCCCCAGCATTTT
CDR3aa: CASSMAGVSSNQPQHF

d_gene: NA
j_gene: TRBJ2-3
abundance: many
len: 17
v_gene: TRBV27
CDR3nt: TGTGCCAGCAGTCCTCTCCAGGGGATCGCTAGCACAGATACGCAGTATTTT
CDR3aa: CASSPLQGIASTDTQYF

d_gene: TRBD2
j_gene: TRBJ2-5
abundance: many
len: 17
v_gene: TRBV4-2
CDR3nt: TGTGCCAGCAGCCAAGATGGACTAGCGGAGCCCCAAGAGACCCAGTACTTC
CDR3aa: CASSQDGLAEPQETQYF

d_gene: TRBD1
j_gene: TRBJ1-2
abundance: NA
len: 15
v_gene: TRBV5-1
CDR3nt: TGCGCCAGCAGCTTGGCACAGGGGGCGACGCAAGGCTACACCTTC
CDR3aa: CASSLAQGATQGYTF

d_gene: NA
j_gene: TRBJ2-6
abundance: many
len: 18
v_gene: TRBV6-5
CDR3nt: TGTGCCAGCAGTTACTTGACGACCGAAAACTCTGGGGCCAACGTCCTGACTTTC
CDR3aa: CASSYLTTENSGANVLTF

d_gene: TRBD2
j_gene: TRBJ2-5
abundance: few
len: 19
v_gene: TRBV30
CDR3nt: TGTGCCTGGAGTGTAGGCCTAGCGGGATTTAATCCTTTTATGGAGACCCGGTACTTC
CDR3aa: CAWSVGLAGFNPFMETRYF

d_gene: NA
j_gene: TRBJ2-7
abundance: NA
len: 14
v_gene: TRBV27
CDR3nt: TGTGCCAGCAGTTTAGCCAGGGTGGCCTATGAGCAGTACTTC
CDR3aa: CASSLARVAYEQYF

d_gene: NA
j_gene: TRBJ2-6
abundance: many
len: 14
v_gene: TRBV15
CDR3nt: TGTGCCAGCGAATCAGGGGACGGGGCCAACGTCCTGACTTTC
CDR3aa: CASESGDGANVLTF

d_gene: NA
j_gene: TRBJ2-1
abundance: many
len: 17
v_gene: TRBV7-5
CDR3nt: NA
CDR3aa: CISVPETTTCSYNEQFF

d_gene: TRBD2
j_gene: TRBJ2-3
abundance: medium-sized
len: 20
v_gene: TRBV7-8
CDR3nt: TGTGCCAGCAGCTGGGGAATGGGGGGCGGGAGGGTAATGGGCGCAGATACGCAGTATTTT
CDR3aa: CASSWGMGGGRVMGADTQYF

d_gene: TRBD2
j_gene: TRBJ2-1
abundance: NA
len: 17
v_gene: TRBV4-1
CDR3nt: TGCGCCAGCAGCAATACACTAGCGGCCATCTCCTACAATGAGCAGTTCTTC
CDR3aa: CASSNTLAAISYNEQFF

d_gene: TRBD1
j_gene: TRBJ2-1
abundance: NA
len: 12
v_gene: TRBV13
CDR3nt: TGTGCCAGCAGCATTGACAGGGACGAGCAGTCCTTC
CDR3aa: CASSIDRDEQSF

d_gene: NA
j_gene: TRBJ2-3
abundance: many
len: 14
v_gene: TRBV2
CDR3nt: TGTGCCAGCAGCCATGGGACGAGAGATGGTACGCAGTATTTT
CDR3aa: CASSHGTRDGTQYF

d_gene: TRBD2
j_gene: TRBJ2-1
abundance: many
len: 15
v_gene: TRBV6-6
CDR3nt: TGTGCCAGCAGCGGACTAGCGGGGGGGCCAAATGAGCAGTTCTTC
CDR3aa: CASSGLAGGPNEQFF

d_gene: TRBD1
j_gene: TRBJ2-7
abundance: NA
len: 14
v_gene: TRBV28
CDR3nt: TGTGCCATATCCGACCGGGACAGGGGCTACGAGCAGTACTTC
CDR3aa: CAISDRDRGYEQYF

d_gene: TRBD1
j_gene: TRBJ2-1
abundance: once
len: 14
v_gene: TRBV12-3/TRBV12-4
CDR3nt: TGTGCCAGCAGTTTAGCGACAGGGACGAATGAGCAGTTCTTC
CDR3aa: CASSLATGTNEQFF

d_gene: TRBD2
j_gene: TRBJ2-1
abundance: many
len: 15
v_gene: TRBV13
CDR3nt: TGTGCCAGCAGCTTAGGAGGGAGGGGATACAATGAGCAGTTCTTC
CDR3aa: CASSLGGRGYNEQFF

d_gene: NA
j_gene: TRBJ1-1
abundance: many
len: 13
v_gene: TRBV24-1
CDR3nt: TGTGCCACCAGCACACTTATGAACACTGAAGCTTTCTTT
CDR3aa: CATSTLMNTEAFF

d_gene: TRBD2
j_gene: TRBJ2-7
abundance: few
len: 15
v_gene: TRBV7-8
CDR3nt: TGTGCCAGCAGCTCGGGACTAGCGGGGATCTACGAGCAGTACTTC
CDR3aa: CASSSGLAGIYEQYF

d_gene: NA
j_gene: TRBJ2-1
abundance: NA
len: 13
v_gene: TRBV19
CDR3nt: TGTGCCAGTAGTATGGGCTCCATGAGTGAGCAGTTCTTC
CDR3aa: CASSMGSMSEQFF

d_gene: NA
j_gene: TRBJ1-5
abundance: many
len: 16
v_gene: TRBV7-9
CDR3nt: TGTGCCAGCAGCTCGACACAGGGAGGTAGCAATCAGCCCCAGCATTTT
CDR3aa: CASSSTQGGSNQPQHF

d_gene: NA
j_gene: TRBJ1-1
abundance: NA
len: 14
v_gene: TRBV4-1
CDR3nt: TGCGCCAGCAGCCGGGAACAGTTGAACACTGAAGCTTTCTTT
CDR3aa: CASSREQLNTEAFF

d_gene: TRBD2
j_gene: TRBJ2-1
abundance: few
len: 14
v_gene: TRBV7-3
CDR3nt: TGTGCCAGCGTAGCGGGAGGGCCATTGGATGAGCAGTTCTTC
CDR3aa: CASVAGGPLDEQFF

d_gene: NA
j_gene: TRBJ2-3
abundance: many
len: 16
v_gene: TRBV7-6
CDR3nt: TGTGCCAGCAGCCCCCTGGTGGGCGGCCCCACAGATACGCAGTATTTT
CDR3aa: CASSPLVGGPTDTQYF

d_gene: TRBD2
j_gene: TRBJ2-7
abundance: many
len: 14
v_gene: TRBV12-3/TRBV12-4
CDR3nt: TGTGCCAGCAGTGATGAGCGGGGGAAGCGCGAGCAGTACTTC
CDR3aa: CASSDERGKREQYF

d_gene: NA
j_gene: TRBJ1-1
abundance: many
len: 17
v_gene: TRBV20-1
CDR3nt: TGCAGTGCTAGAGGAGCGGGGCCAGAAGTAATGAACACTGAAGCTTTCTTT
CDR3aa: CSARGAGPEVMNTEAFF

d_gene: NA
j_gene: TRBJ2-2
abundance: many
len: 10
v_gene: TRBV27
CDR3nt: TGTGCCAGCAGTCTGGGTCCGCTGTTTTTT
CDR3aa: CASSLGPLFF